This record looks at one TCR beta chain sequence and its context. The entirety of the isolated RNA underwent reverse transcription, so expressed TCRB transcripts were sequenced. Method: immunoSEQ multiplex PCR; TCRdb's copy keeps in-frame clones and lacks some. The sample holds some 240,000 clones, roughly a tenth seen once. This specimen belongs to a study of beta chain features in type 1 diabetes. Germline assignment: CDR1 SQVTM and CDR2 ANQGSEA. The CDR3 is 14 residues long. The specimen was central memory CD4+ T cells from blood. V usage is TRBV29-1 and J usage is TRBJ2-5, with TRBD1 matching 12 bases. The DNA end favors TRBJ2-7, so the J call may be wrong. This TCR was recovered from a man aged 18 to 29 in good health. Here the CDR3 DNA reads TGCAGCGTTGGGGGACAGGGGGCCACCTACGAGCAGTACTTC. This sequence encodes CSVGGQGATYEQYF.